Listed below are T cell receptor beta chains from one sample, sequenced in a study of T-cell reconstitution after alpha-beta-depleted transplantation in children. TCRdb re-derived calls from the PCR reads in MiXCR, one entry per CDR3 protein. The table shows about 280,000 distinct CDR3 sequences, with under 14% occurring only once. Source: peripheral blood, taken 180 days after TCRalphabeta/CD19-depleted stem cell transplant. Receptor source: a male patient between 2 and 15 years old who had a stem cell transplant for chronic granulomatous disease, so the T cells may come from the graft donor. Both conserved end residues are part of each CDR3. A D gene is named only where the DNA matches it firmly. Size values are once, few and many counts, or a class for expanded clones, and some rows have none.

j_gene,v_gene,d_gene,abundance,CDR3nt,CDR3aa
TRBJ2-7,TRBV5-1,-,many,TGCGCCAGCAGCTTAAAGGGGCTAGAGCAGTACTTC,CASSLKGLEQYF
TRBJ2-1,TRBV3-1,TRBD2,-,TGTGCCTCCTGCCAAGACCCGAGCAGCGGGACCTACAATGAGCAGTTCTTC,CASCQDPSSGTYNEQFF
TRBJ2-5,TRBV7-8,-,many,TGTGCCAGCAGCTTAGTTTTCAAGAACCAGGGAGAGACCCAGTACTTC,CASSLVFKNQGETQYF
TRBJ2-2,TRBV20-1,-,many,TGCAGTGCTAAGGGTCGTTTCAGGACCAAGCTCGGGCGCAACACCGGGGAGCTGTTTTTT,CSAKGRFRTKLGRNTGELFF
TRBJ2-3,TRBV5-4,-,-,TGTGCCAGCAGCTTGGAGGCGTATGAATTCACAGATACGCAGTATTTT,CASSLEAYEFTDTQYF
TRBJ1-5,TRBV6-2/TRBV6-3,-,few,TGTGCCAGCAGTTATGGGCAGGGCCGAAATCAGCCCCAGCATTTT,CASSYGQGRNQPQHF
TRBJ1-5,TRBV12-3/TRBV12-4,-,many,TGTGCCAGCAGTTTACGACAGAGCTACAATCAGCCCCAGCATTTT,CASSLRQSYNQPQHF
TRBJ2-5,TRBV6-1,-,many,TGTGCCAGCAGTCAGCCAGGGAAAACGGAGACCCAGTACTTC,CASSQPGKTETQYF
TRBJ1-1,TRBV7-8,-,many,TGTGCCAGCAGCTTAGTAGGCGATGGGGCTTTCTTT,CASSLVGDGAFF
TRBJ1-1,TRBV29-1,-,many,TGCAGCGTTGAAGATCTCGGGGGCAGGGCTCGGACTGAAGCTTTCTTT,CSVEDLGGRARTEAFF
TRBJ1-1,TRBV14,-,few,TGTGCCAGCAGCCAAGATCGAGGTGGGGGGCTGTACACTGAAGCTTTCTTT,CASSQDRGGGLYTEAFF
TRBJ1-5,TRBV28,-,many,TGTGCCAGCAGGGTGGGAGGAAATAGCAATCAGCCCCAGCATTTT,CASRVGGNSNQPQHF
TRBJ2-4,TRBV10-3,TRBD1,many,TGTGCCACGGGACAGGGTATCGGCATTCAGTACTTC,CATGQGIGIQYF
TRBJ1-2,TRBV18,-,many,TGTGCCAGCTCACCTACACAGAGTACCTATGGCTACACCTTC,CASSPTQSTYGYTF
TRBJ2-6,TRBV28,-,many,TGTGCCAGCAGTCCCGAGGGCTCTGGGGCCAACGTCCTGACTTTC,CASSPEGSGANVLTF
TRBJ1-5,TRBV28,-,many,TGTGCCAGCAGAGTGAAGGGACAGCCCCAGCATTTT,CASRVKGQPQHF
TRBJ2-7,TRBV29-1,-,many,TGCAGCGTTGAAGGGGGGCAGGGCTACGAGCAGTACTTC,CSVEGGQGYEQYF
TRBJ2-7,TRBV20-1,-,many,TGCAGTGCTAGCGGGATGGCAGCCTACGAGCAGTACTTC,CSASGMAAYEQYF
TRBJ1-1,TRBV12-3/TRBV12-4,-,many,TGTGCCAGCAGCCAGGGGTACACTGAAGCTTTCTTT,CASSQGYTEAFF
TRBJ2-5,TRBV19,-,-,TGTGCCAGTAACAAAGGAGGGGAGACCCAGTACTTC,CASNKGGETQYF
TRBJ2-1,TRBV29-1,-,many,TGCAGCGTTGTAGCCGGGGGGCATAATGAGCAGTTCTTC,CSVVAGGHNEQFF
TRBJ2-1,TRBV19,-,-,TGTGCCAGTAGTACCGACAGGAGCTCCTACAATGAGCAGTTCTTC,CASSTDRSSYNEQFF
TRBJ2-5,TRBV4-3,-,many,TGCGCCAGCAGCCAGACTCTAGCGCTCCAAGAGACCCAGTACTTC,CASSQTLALQETQYF
TRBJ1-1,TRBV7-9,-,many,TGTGCCAGCAGCCGTACAAGGGACAACACTGAAGCTTTCTTT,CASSRTRDNTEAFF
TRBJ2-1,TRBV6-5,TRBD2,many,TGTGCCAGCAGGCAGACTGCCGGGAGGGCCCTCGCCCAGTTCTTC,CASRQTAGRALAQFF